This is a list of T cell receptor beta chains from one sample in a study of long-term antiretroviral therapy in people with HIV. Using immunoSEQ multiplex PCR, the repertoire was profiled, and TCRdb retains in-frame clones only, with some absent. The sample yields around 16,000 clones, 85% to 90% seen once. The sample here was unsorted PBMCs, taken 0.7 years before starting antiretroviral therapy. These receptors originate from a man aged 45-65 years with HIV. CDR3s include the opening cysteine and the closing phenylalanine or tryptophan. A D gene is named only where the DNA matches it firmly. Not every row has a clone size; where given, it reads once, few, many or a size class.

TRBV13	TRBJ2-6	.	TRBD2	TGTGCCAGCAGTCGTCCCGGACTAGCTCGCTCTGGGGCCAACGTCCTGACTTTC	CASSRPGLARSGANVLTF
TRBV29-1	TRBJ2-7	.	.	TGCAGCGTTTCAACCGGGACTCCCGTAGGGCAGTACTTC	CSVSTGTPVGQYF
TRBV19	TRBJ2-7	.	.	TGTGCCAGTAGTCGGTTGGGACGGGGCTCCTACGAGCAGTACTTC	CASSRLGRGSYEQYF
TRBV5-1	TRBJ1-4	.	TRBD1	TGCGCCAGCAGCGGACAGGTTTTACTGAATAATGAAAAACTGTTTTTT	CASSGQVLLNNEKLFF
TRBV6-1	TRBJ1-1	once	.	TGTGCCAGCAGTGCCGAAACCGCCGCGTTTGTCGCTTTCTTT	CASSAETAAFVAFF
TRBV5-6	TRBJ2-7	medium-sized	.	TGTGCCAGCAGCTTAGGGACCCCCTACGAGCAGTACTTC	CASSLGTPYEQYF
TRBV4-2	TRBJ2-7	.	.	TGTGCCAGCAGCCAAGAGGGACTTCCTATCTACGAGCAGTACTTC	CASSQEGLPIYEQYF
TRBV12-1	TRBJ2-1	.	.	TGTGCCAGCAGCTTAGGTGGGACGCGCTCCTACAATGAGCAGTTCTTC	CASSLGGTRSYNEQFF
TRBV16	TRBJ1-2	.	.	TGTGCCAGCAGCCAATCAAGGGCAGGGCCGGATGGCTACACCTTC	CASSQSRAGPDGYTF
TRBV19	TRBJ2-2	.	.	TGTGCCAGTAGTAGATTTGCGGGAACGAACACCGGGGAGCTGTTTTTT	CASSRFAGTNTGELFF
TRBV15	TRBJ2-5	.	.	TGTGCCACCAGCAGAGATCTGGCGGGGGAGACCCAGTACTTC	CATSRDLAGETQYF
TRBV5-1	TRBJ2-7	.	.	TGCGCCAGCAAAGAGAGCACCACAGCATCCTCCTACGAGCAGTACTTC	CASKESTTASSYEQYF
TRBV7-9	TRBJ2-7	.	.	TGTGCCAGCAGCCAGAACAGGTACGAGCAGTACTTC	CASSQNRYEQYF
TRBV5-1	TRBJ2-1	.	TRBD2	TGCGCCAGCAGCTTGACCGGACTAGCGGGGCGGGGGAATGAGCAGTTCTTC	CASSLTGLAGRGNEQFF
TRBV5-6	TRBJ1-2	.	TRBD1	TGTGCCACCCAGCTTCGCTCAGGGGGCTATGGCTACACCTTC	CATQLRSGGYGYTF
TRBV6-1	TRBJ1-2	.	.	TGTGCCAGCAGTGAAACGCAGGGCAACTATGGCTACACCTTC	CASSETQGNYGYTF
TRBV6-6	TRBJ2-7	.	.	TGTGCCAGCACCCTACCCCCAGGGAGGGGGTCCTACGAGCAGTACTTC	CASTLPPGRGSYEQYF
TRBV10-3	TRBJ1-2	.	.	TGTGCCATCAGTGGGCAGGTCAACTATGGCTACACCTTC	CAISGQVNYGYTF
TRBV11-1	TRBJ1-1	.	.	TGTGCCAGCAGCTCCGCATTGAACACTGAAGCTTTCTTT	CASSSALNTEAFF
TRBV28	TRBJ2-7	.	.	TGTGCCAGCAGTAACTACGAGCAGTACTTC	CASSNYEQYF
TRBV5-1	TRBJ1-1	.	.	TGCGCCAGCAGATCCTCATCAGGAGGGGCTGAAGCTTTCTTT	CASRSSSGGAEAFF
TRBV5-1	TRBJ2-5	.	TRBD2	TGCGCCAGCAGCTTGGTCGAGGGAGGGGAGACCCAGTACTTC	CASSLVEGGETQYF
TRBV18	TRBJ1-2	.	TRBD1	TGTGCCAGCTCAAGTCGGGACAGGGCGGAAAATGGCTACACCTTC	CASSSRDRAENGYTF
TRBV10-2	TRBJ1-5	.	TRBD1	TGCGCCAGCAGTGAGGGGGACAGATCCAATCAGCCCCAGCATTTT	CASSEGDRSNQPQHF
TRBV7-9	TRBJ2-1	.	TRBD2	TGTGCCAGCAGCTTAGGTAGCGGGGCCGCTAGCTCCTACAATGAGCAGTTCTTC	CASSLGSGAASSYNEQFF
TRBV11-2	TRBJ2-5	.	.	TGTGCCAGCAGCCTTAGTGCAGCCGCTTGGGGAGAGACCCAGTACTTC	CASSLSAAAWGETQYF
TRBV6-6	TRBJ1-1	.	.	TGTGCCAGCAGTCAACAGGTGAACACTGAAGCTTTCTTT	CASSQQVNTEAFF
TRBV7-8	TRBJ1-5	.	.	TGTGCCAGCAGCTTCGTGGCAGGGGATCAGCCCCAGCATTTT	CASSFVAGDQPQHF
TRBV4-3	TRBJ1-1	.	TRBD1	TGCGCCAGCAGCCATCTCACAGGGGCGAACACTGAAGCTTTCTTT	CASSHLTGANTEAFF
TRBV7-9	TRBJ2-3	.	.	TGTGCCAGCAGCTTAAGCAGCCTTAGCACAGATACGCAGTATTTT	CASSLSSLSTDTQYF
TRBV6-1	TRBJ2-3	.	.	TGTGCCAGCAGTCCTAGCACAGATACGCAGTATTTT	CASSPSTDTQYF
TRBV2	TRBJ2-7	.	.	TGTGCCAGCAGTGTTCTATCCTACGAGCAGTACTTC	CASSVLSYEQYF
TRBV7-6	TRBJ1-2	.	TRBD1	TGTGCCAGCAGCTCAACAGGGGGGGGCATTGGTGGCTACACCTTC	CASSSTGGGIGGYTF
TRBV6-4	TRBJ1-6	.	.	TGTGCCAGCAGCCGGGACAACAATTCACCCCTCCACTTT	CASSRDNNSPLHF
TRBV18	TRBJ2-2	.	.	TGTGCCACCTCCCAGAGGGGCACCGGGGAGCTGTTTTTT	CATSQRGTGELFF
TRBV5-6	TRBJ2-3	.	TRBD2	TGTGCCAGCAGCCCCCTGACTAGCGGGGGAGGAACAGATACGCAGTATTTT	CASSPLTSGGGTDTQYF
TRBV13	TRBJ2-2	.	TRBD2	TGTGCCAGCAGCCTAGCGGGAGAGTCGGCCGGGGAGCTGTTTTTT	CASSLAGESAGELFF
TRBV7-2	TRBJ2-1	.	.	TGTGCCAGCAGCCCATACAATGAGCAGTTCTTC	CASSPYNEQFF
TRBV7-2	TRBJ1-2	.	.	TGTGCCAGCAGCTTAACACCGGGACATAACTATGGCTACACCTTC	CASSLTPGHNYGYTF